This T cell receptor (beta chain) came from a study of blood T cell repertoires in COVID-19. Study context: Samples taken during acute and convalescent COVID-19 were collected in the United States, Italy and Spain. In each case, the material was cDNA or gDNA derived from T cells, B-cell-depleted T cells, or PBMCs.

The germline V gene has CDR1 SNHLY and CDR2 FYNNEI. Trimming stripped 4 bases from V and 0 bases from J, with 9 bases between. The CDR3 length is 15 residues. Under the authors' procedure: Amplification of reference gene primers was used by the study to estimate nucleated cell counts. Here immunoSEQ multiplex PCR was the method, and the copy in TCRdb shows in-frame clones only, minus some. V and J calls and clone size are given by that table; D and trimming were obtained from the DNA. The sample gives tens of thousands of clones, 65% to 80% of which show up once; 26% is in the top ten. The source of this sequence is a man in his 60s with active or convalescent COVID-19. The sample comprised peripheral blood. The V and J genes are TRBV2 and TRBJ1-4, with a possible D match to TRBD1 (5 bases). The CDR3 is CASSAQGSTNEKLFF. The CDR3 DNA reads TGTGCCAGCAGTGCCCAGGGCTCAACTAATGAAAAACTGTTTTTT.